This T cell receptor beta chain is from a study of blood T cells in healthy people across ages (dated by TCRdb to the mid-2010s). Broadly, across the study: In model experiments, roughly one uniquely barcoded TCR beta cDNA molecule per two T cells was captured by template switching. Using deep sequencing normalized with unique cDNA molecular identifiers, the study measured how TCR beta repertoire diversity changes with age. The donors were divided into four age groups: young (average around 15 years), middle-aged (under 40), aged (approximately 64) and long-lived (about 84). To avoid experimental bias, donors of different ages were spread randomly across the sequencing lanes. For two donors (one aged 18 to 30 and one aged 80 or older), the study analyzed two additional independent replicas of 1 million unique cDNA reads from the same blood draw. Beyond this particular receptor, the publication reports: Compared with the aged group, the long-lived group had more naive CD4+ T cells, fewer expanded clones and increased TCR diversity, suggesting age selection. Total diversity estimates from one million sequenced T cells were considered lower bounds and underestimates. Bulk unsorted PBMC profiling prevented conclusive comparison of naive and antigen-experienced compartments. The percentage of naive T cells measured by flow cytometry correlated strongly with observed TCR beta diversity. Donor CMV infection status was unknown, potentially confounding age-related changes in expanded clonotypes. Observed TCR beta diversity per million T cells fell roughly linearly with age, and a significant reduction was already apparent by age about 43.

Donors were 40 or so systemically healthy Caucasian individuals from Russia aged roughly 6 to 90 years. Each donor gave approximately 9.4 milliliters of peripheral blood, drawn into EDTA-treated Vacutainer tubes. Ficoll-Paque density-gradient centrifugation was used to isolate PBMCs, with at least 7 million per sample. Total RNA, at least 5.5 micrograms per sample, was extracted from PBMCs with Trizol reagent. For every donor, an aliquot of PBMCs went through flow cytometry to measure the percentages of naive CD45RAhigh/CD27high T cells. The library relied on 5' RACE. A second PCR of about 6 to 12 cycles was run with a J-beta primer mix and a sample-barcoded 5' primer. Each TCR beta cDNA molecule received a unique molecular identifier from a template-switch 5' adaptor carrying 12 random nucleotides. At least 3 million CDR3-containing paired-end reads were obtained from each sample. First-strand cDNA synthesis was performed from all RNA using the Mint cDNA synthesis kit, with priming by a TRBC-specific oligonucleotide. After uracil-DNA glycosylase treatment, a first 18-cycle PCR used universal primers M1SS and BC2_uni_R on all cDNA. As for how the authors treated the data: Each sample was normalized by randomly selecting 1 million high-quality reads, each carrying a distinct molecular identifier. Reads sharing molecular identifiers were discarded rather than binned into consensus sequences. CDR3 identification, clonotype clustering and error correction used MiTCR with a Q25 quality threshold and the strictest error-elimination algorithm. Lower-bound total TCR beta diversity was estimated with a nonparametric unseen species model using Euler transformation. TCRdb reprocessing: public reads trimmed at Q25 with fastp, clones called with MiXCR, in-frame beta chains kept. Under each unique CDR3 protein, matching rows form one entry showing the most common genes and DNA. The V and J calls shown here were made by TCRdb, not taken from the authors' results. For this sample there are around 1,900,000 distinct CDR3 sequences; about two fifths appear just once. The leading ten clones occupy about 21% of the sample.

This clonotype appeared a few times. Its binding antigen is unknown. It has no much larger one-base neighbor in the sample; base qualities were not kept. The CDR3 has 13 amino acids, counting the end cysteine and phenylalanine. Only the CDR3 part of the read is kept: 39 bases, read in frame from the first base. Here V drops 6 bases and J drops 4 bases, and the junction holds 5 bases not matched to any gene. CDR1 and CDR2 are read off the germline V gene as MDHEN and SYDVKM. What was sequenced was blood. The TCR sequence derives from a human donor in good health. Rearrangement joined TRBV28 to TRBJ1-1, with 7 bases aligning to TRBD1. This receptor has the CDR3 CASSIQGGTEAFF. The bases read TGTGCCAGCAGCATTCAGGGGGGCACTGAAGCTTTCTTT.